Reported below is one TCR beta chain. This record belongs to a study of cytomegalovirus exposure and HLA in healthy donors. Sequenced by immunoSEQ multiplex PCR; TCRdb stores in-frame clones only, minus some. The top ten hold about 9.3% of the sample, which has fewer than 200,000 clones, over 85% seen once. This CDR3 region has 14 residues. The germline CDR1 and CDR2 sequences are SGHTA and FQGNSA. Trimming left V 1 base short and J 4 bases short, with 10 bases between. This clonotype originated in a woman in her late teens or twenties in good health and CMV-seropositive. This chain links TRBV7-2 with TRBJ2-5, with a possible D match to TRBD2 (5 bases). The sequencing input was PBMCs. CDR3 DNA: TGTGCCAGCAGCTTAGACCCGGGAACAGAGACCCAGTACTTC. Translating it yields CASSLDPGTETQYF.